Shown below are 16 T cell receptor beta chains from a single sample sequenced in a study of Graves' ophthalmopathy and Graves' hyperthyroidism. Using RNA transcripts, the TCR beta CDR3 regions were amplified. An initial RT-PCR round employing HTBI primers preceded a second-round multiplex PCR. From the multiplex PCR reads, TCRdb called clonotypes with MiXCR, one entry per CDR3 protein. Here the sample spans about 400,000 distinct CDR3 sequences, approximately 20% being singletons. Sequencing used peripheral blood. The receptors stem from a woman under 30 with Graves' ophthalmopathy.

In this sample, this clonotype turned up a few times. V usage is TRBV6-5 and J usage is TRBJ2-7, with a tentative D call TRBD2 (6 bases). Trimming removed 1 base from V and 2 bases from J, with 12 bases in between. Germline V gene data show CDR1 as MNHEY and CDR2 as SVGAGI. The CDR3 spans 15 residues. Here the CDR3 DNA reads TGTGCCAGCAGTTACTATCCACGGACTACCTACGAGCAGTACTTC. The encoded protein is CASSYYPRTTYEQYF.

This chain joins TRBV28 and TRBJ2-5; tentatively, D is TRBD2 (6 bases). The tail of the sequence fits TRBJ2-7 better, so the J call may be wrong. CDR1 is MDHEN and CDR2 is SYDVKM in the germline V gene. The CDR3 length is 13 residues. CDR3 DNA: TGTGCCAGCAGTTCCAGGGACTTGGGCGAGCAGTACTTC. Encoded protein: CASSSRDLGEQYF.

This clonotype was counted a few times. The chain has TRBV28 and TRBJ1-1; TRBD1 might be the D (5 bases). The CDR3 length is 14 residues. V lost 6 bases, J lost 8 bases, and 19 bases lay in between. Germline V lookup: CDR1 MDHEN, CDR2 SYDVKM. CDR3 loop: CASSQGTGNVEAFF. Written as DNA, the CDR3 is TGTGCCAGCAGCCAAGGGACGGGCAACGTGGAAGCTTTCTTT.

The rearrangement uses TRBV11-1 and TRBJ1-5, with 9 nucleotides matching TRBD1. This CDR3 is built from 17 residues. CDR1 SGHAT and CDR2 FQDESV come from the germline V gene (reference sequence). Losses at the gene ends were 1 base for V and 3 bases for J; bases not matched to a gene: 7. The CDR3 protein is CASSLGGGQGINQPQHF. The CDR3 nucleotides are TGTGCCAGCAGCTTAGGGGGGGGACAGGGAATCAATCAGCCCCAGCATTTT.

This clonotype was seen ten or more times. This rearrangement joins TRBV6-5 to TRBJ1-5; D might be TRBD1 (5 bases). CDR3 length: 16 amino acids. In germline, CDR1 is MNHEY, CDR2 SVGAGI. Trimming stripped 7 bases from V and 2 bases from J, with 18 bases between. The CDR3 DNA reads as TGTGCCAGCATACTACAAGGGGCTACGGGCAATCAGCCCCAGCATTTT. Protein product: CASILQGATGNQPQHF.

This clonotype was detected ten times or more. The chain links TRBV6-5 to TRBJ1-1, with D tentatively TRBD1 (6 bases). With 4 bases removed from V and 0 bases from J, the gap between germline ends came to 12 bases. Germline lookup yields CDR1 MNHEY and CDR2 SVGAGI. This CDR3 has 15 residues. The CDR3 DNA reads TGTGCCAGCAGTTTAGGCAGGGGCTTGAACACTGAAGCTTTCTTT. Translating it yields CASSLGRGLNTEAFF.

This clonotype was counted ten times or more. This sequence joins TRBV6-1 and TRBJ2-7; D is undetermined. Germline assignment: CDR1 MNHNS and CDR2 SASEGT. V was trimmed by 6 bases and J by 2 bases, leaving 17 bases between them. The CDR3 totals 15 residues. The CDR3 DNA is TGTGCCAGCAGACTCAACAGCGTTTACACCTACGAGCAGTACTTC. Translating gives CASRLNSVYTYEQYF.

The chain recombines TRBV6-5 with TRBJ2-7; D remains unclear. The CDR3 has 12 residues. CDR1 MNHEY and CDR2 SVGAGI come from the germline V gene. Trimming cost V 4 bases and J 5 bases, with 9 bases left between them. CDR3 nucleotides: TGTGCCAGCAGTTCTATTGTCCACGAGCAGTACTTC. Its translation is CASSSIVHEQYF.

This clonotype occurred many times. The J gene is TRBJ1-1, the V gene TRBV5-1; 7 bases are a match to TRBD1. Germline V gene data show CDR1 as SGHRS and CDR2 as YFSETQ. The CDR3 loop spans 15 amino acids. Trimming took 6 bases from V and 2 from J; bases not matched to a gene: 10. CDR3 bases: TGCGCCAGCATGTTCGCAGGGGGAATAAACACTGAAGCTTTCTTT. Amino acid sequence: CASMFAGGINTEAFF.

The chain joins TRBV7-2 to TRBJ2-5, with D perhaps being TRBD1 or TRBD2 (6 bases each). The CDR3 contains 13 residues. Trimming left V 4 bases short and J 5 bases short, with 11 bases between. Germline loops: CDR1 SGHTA, CDR2 FQGNSA. The CDR3 DNA reads as TGTGCCAGCAGCTCTCTAGGGGGGGAGACCCAGTACTTC. It is translated as CASSSLGGETQYF.

This clonotype was counted many times. The chain links TRBV19 to TRBJ2-5; D is perhaps TRBD1 (6 bases). This CDR3 spans 14 amino acids. V was cut by 6 bases and J by 0 bases, with 11 bases left in between. The germline gives CDR1 LNHDA, CDR2 SQIVND (reference sequence). In DNA, the CDR3 is TGTGCCAGTAGAAGGGGGAATAACCAAGAGACCCAGTACTTC. Protein: CASRRGNNQETQYF. The complete variable domain, with remaining parts taken from reference TRBV19 and TRBJ2-5, reads DGGITQSPKYLFRKEGQNVTLSCEQNLNHDAMYWYRQDPGQGLRLIYYSQIVNDFQKGDIAEGYSVSREKKESFPLTVTSAQKNPTAFYLCASRRGNNQETQYFGPGTRLLVL.

This clonotype was detected many times. This chain connects TRBV7-2 to TRBJ2-7; D possibly corresponds to TRBD2 (5 bases). The CDR3 runs 14 residues. Germline assignment: CDR1 SGHTA and CDR2 FQGNSA. V gave up 4 bases and J gave up 2 bases, with 12 bases separating them. The CDR3 spells CASSYGKTTYEQYF. As DNA, the CDR3 is TGTGCCAGCAGCTACGGGAAAACCACCTACGAGCAGTACTTC.

This clonotype was recorded at least ten times. The chain carries TRBV27 and TRBJ1-1; D may be TRBD1 (6 bases). The CDR3 has 13 residues. Between the trimmed V and J ends, which lost 5 bases and 6 bases, there was a span of 13 bases. The germline V gene encodes CDR1 MNHEY and CDR2 SMNVEV (reference sequence). CDR3 region: CASSTGPGAEAFF. The CDR3 coding sequence is TGTGCCAGCAGTACAGGGCCGGGTGCTGAAGCTTTCTTT.

This chain connects TRBV12-3 or TRBV12-4 to TRBJ2-5; D might be TRBD1 (5 bases). The CDR3 runs 14 residues. Trimming left V 7 bases short and J 3 bases short, with 15 bases between. The CDR3 sequence: CASTTQEQEETQYF. The CDR3 DNA reads TGTGCCAGCACCACACAGGAACAGGAAGAGACCCAGTACTTC.

This clonotype was found many times. This chain connects TRBV11-3 to TRBJ2-7; TRBD2 matches 11 bases. Germline lookup yields CDR1 SGHNT and CDR2 YENEEA. Trimming at V came to 1 base and at J to 1 base, leaving 9 bases not matched to a gene. The CDR3 extends over 18 amino acids. In nucleotides, the CDR3 is TGTGCCAGCAGCTTAGGGGTCCGGCTAGCGGGGGGTTCCTACGAGCAGTACTTC. This translates into CASSLGVRLAGGSYEQYF.

The chain has TRBV12-3 or TRBV12-4 and TRBJ2-5; 8 nucleotides line up with TRBD2. The CDR3 extends over 14 amino acids. With V trimmed by 5 bases and J by 3 bases, 5 bases remained unmatched. The CDR3 bases are TGTGCCAGCAGTGTTAGCGGGATTAAAGAGACCCAGTACTTC. This encodes CASSVSGIKETQYF.